These 28 T cell receptor beta chains came from one sample sequenced in a study of post-analysis software for immune sequencing data. Overall study results and limits: There were five TRBV segments more frequent in patients than controls, and TRBV5-6, TRBV5-1 and TRBV20-1 were among them.

No antigens are known for them. Unique molecular identifiers were built into the TCR beta cDNA libraries. Each CDR3 protein gets one entry after TCRdb re-called the PCR reads with MiXCR. The data contain around 180,000 distinct CDR3 sequences, about 30% of them seen just once; the ten biggest clones take up over 1.2%. Sequencing used blood. These receptors were taken from a girl between 5 and 17 years old with multiple sclerosis.

In this sample, this clonotype turned up many times. This sequence joins TRBV10-2 and TRBJ2-1, with D unresolved. CDR1 is WSHSY, CDR2 SAAADI, per germline. CDR3 length equals 12 residues. V lost 0 bases to trimming and J lost 10 bases, with 7 bases between them. For the CDR3, the DNA is TGCGCCAGCAGTGAGTCAGGAGAGGAGCAGTTCTTC. Protein product: CASSESGEEQFF.

This clonotype was found many times. The V and J genes are TRBV7-2 and TRBJ2-7; D not resolved. Germline V gene data show CDR1 as SGHTA and CDR2 as FQGNSA. The CDR3 sequence is 14 residues long. V lost 0 bases, J lost 6 bases, and 12 bases lay in between. The CDR3 spells CASSLASVRSEQYF. For the CDR3, the DNA is TGTGCCAGCAGCTTAGCCAGCGTCAGGTCCGAGCAGTACTTC.

Worth noting for this clonotype: Being one base from a much bigger clone, this may be a read error. CDR3 amino acids: CAGNLAGGGETQYF. DNA of the CDR3: TGTGCCGGCAACCTGGCGGGAGGAGGGGAGACCCAGTACTTC. The chain links TRBV28 to TRBJ2-7, with TRBD2 matching over 8 bases. Near its end, the DNA agrees better with TRBJ2-5, so the J call may be wrong. CDR3 length: 14 residues. Germline lookup yields CDR1 MDHEN and CDR2 SYDVKM.

This clonotype has a count of ten or more. The chain links TRBV4-1 to TRBJ1-2, with D perhaps matching TRBD1 (5 bases). The CDR3 contains 15 residues. CDR1 is MGHRA, CDR2 YSYEKL, per germline. V lost 2 bases and J lost 4, with 14 bases in between. The CDR3 DNA reads TGCGCCAGCAGCCAACCCGGGGGTTCAGGCTATGGCTACACCTTC. Protein: CASSQPGGSGYGYTF.

The chain carries TRBV12-3 or TRBV12-4 and TRBJ2-1, with D hard to call. V was trimmed by 3 bases and J by 8 bases, leaving 11 bases between them. This CDR3 contains 13 residues. The CDR3: CASSFANHDEQFF. For the CDR3, the DNA is TGTGCCAGCAGTTTTGCGAACCATGATGAGCAGTTCTTC.

This clonotype was recorded at least ten times. The V call is TRBV3-1, the J call TRBJ2-5; no clear D gene. Germline V gene sequence: CDR1 LGHDT, CDR2 YNNKEL (reference sequence). V was trimmed by 1 base and J by 2 bases, leaving 8 bases between them. This CDR3 has 14 amino acids. The CDR3 DNA follows: TGTGCCAGCAGCCAAGTTAGCATACAAGAGACCCAGTACTTC. It specifies CASSQVSIQETQYF.

This clonotype was found many times. V and J are TRBV7-9 and TRBJ1-1; 8 bases align to TRBD1. V lost 5 bases, J lost 1 base, and 3 bases stayed unmatched. The CDR3 spans 14 residues. Germline CDR1 is SEHNR and CDR2 is FQNEAQ (reference sequence). The CDR3 bases are TGTGCCAGCAGCGGTGACAGGGGGAACACTGAAGCTTTCTTT. Translation: CASSGDRGNTEAFF.

J is TRBJ2-1 and V is TRBV7-9; TRBD2 matches at 12 bases. The CDR3 is made up of 18 amino acids. V dropped 3 bases and J dropped 4; count of bases not matched to a gene: 10. CDR1 and CDR2 (germline): SEHNR, FQNEAQ (reference sequence). The CDR3 spells CASSFGLAGLSLYNEQFF. CDR3 nucleotides: TGTGCCAGCAGCTTCGGACTAGCGGGATTATCTCTGTACAATGAGCAGTTCTTC.

The chain employs TRBV5-5 and TRBJ2-7, with D hard to call. V lost 3 bases to trimming and J lost 2 bases, with 6 bases between them. The CDR3 has 12 amino acids. Germline V gene lookup returns CDR1 SGHKS and CDR2 YYEKEE (reference sequence). The DNA for the CDR3 is TGTGCCAGCAGCTGGAGCCCCTACGAGCAGTACTTC. Translated, it gives CASSWSPYEQYF.

This clonotype was observed at least ten times. The chain links TRBV5-1 to TRBJ2-7; TRBD2 is a possible D gene (5 bases). Germline V lookup: CDR1 SGHRS, CDR2 YFSETQ. There are 17 residues in the CDR3. Trimming shortened V by 9 bases and J by 6 bases, and 31 bases separated the two germline ends. The CDR3 DNA reads TGCGCCATATCCTGGCGGGCTAAACTTCCTCTATTAAGCGAGCAGTACTTC. Residues: CAISWRAKLPLLSEQYF.

This clonotype was seen only a few times. The chain combines TRBV27 with TRBJ1-2, with 8 positions matching TRBD1. Germline V CDR1 and CDR2: MNHEY, SMNVEV (reference sequence). V dropped 5 bases and J dropped 4; count of bases not matched to a gene: 6. The CDR3 spans 14 residues. The CDR3 here is CASSRSGTGYGYTF. CDR3 in DNA: TGTGCCAGCAGTCGTTCCGGGACAGGCTATGGCTACACCTTC.

The table lists this clonotype with a few counts. The V call is TRBV20-1, the J call TRBJ1-1, with D unclear. CDR1 and CDR2 from the germline V gene are DFQATT and SNEGSKA (reference sequence). The CDR3 contains 12 residues. V lost 1 base to trimming and J lost 1 base, with 4 bases between them. CDR3 sequence: CSARAGNTEAFF. In nucleotides, the CDR3 is TGCAGTGCTAGAGCAGGGAACACTGAAGCTTTCTTT.

On this clonotype itself: A much more abundant neighbour one base away suggests this may be a read error. J is TRBJ2-4 and V is TRBV12-3 or TRBV12-4; possibly TRBD2 for D (5 bases). Trimming shortened V by 3 bases and J by 1 base, and 13 bases separated the two germline ends. The CDR3 spans 16 residues. The CDR3 sequence is CASSFVPGVAKNIQYF. The CDR3 DNA is TGTGCCAGCAGTTTTGTACCCGGGGTGGCCAAAAACATTCAGTACTTC.

V is TRBV5-6 and J is TRBJ2-5, with 11 bases that match TRBD2. The J call could be wrong; TRBJ2-1 is a better fit for the DNA end. This CDR3 region has 15 residues. The germline V gene has CDR1 SGHDT and CDR2 YYEEEE. The CDR3 coding sequence is TGTGCCAGCAGTCTCGGGACTAGCGGCCAAGAGACCCAGTTCTTC. It codes for CASSLGTSGQETQFF.

V is TRBV5-1 and J is TRBJ2-7; the D is unclear. From germline, CDR1 is SGHRS and CDR2 YFSETQ. With 3 bases removed from V and 2 bases from J, the gap between germline ends came to 12 bases. The length of the CDR3 is 14 residues. Here the CDR3 DNA reads TGCGCCAGCAGCTGGTGGTTTGGACCCTACGAGCAGTACTTC. Amino acids: CASSWWFGPYEQYF.

This clonotype has only a few counts. The V call is TRBV7-8, the J call TRBJ1-1; D is ambiguous. There are 12 residues in the CDR3. Trimming cost V 2 bases and J 1 base, with 2 bases left between them. In germline, CDR1 is SGHVS, CDR2 FQNEAQ. CDR3 residues: CASSLQNTEAFF. CDR3 nucleotides: TGTGCCAGCAGCTTACAGAACACTGAAGCTTTCTTT.

This clonotype was seen ten or more times. One end of the junction fails to match germline, which may point to a read error. This chain connects TRBV7-2 to TRBJ1-4; 7 bases line up with TRBD1. This CDR3 is built from 14 residues. Germline V gene data show CDR1 as SGHTA and CDR2 as FQGNSA. CDR3 sequence: CASSLEGAKEKLFF. The CDR3 DNA reads TGTGCCAGCAGCTTAGAGGGGGCTAAAGAAAAACTGTTTTTT.

With respect to this clonotype: Being one base from a much bigger clone, this may be a read error. The J gene is TRBJ2-7, the V gene TRBV7-9; TRBD2 is a possible D gene (6 bases). The germline gives CDR1 SEHNR, CDR2 FQNEAQ (reference sequence). V was cut by 6 bases and J by 5 bases, with 17 bases left in between. This CDR3 spans 14 amino acids. CDR3 region: CASRAAGPWNEQYF. CDR3 DNA: TGTGCCAGCAGGGCCGCGGGACCATGGAACGAGCAGTACTTC. Filled out from reference TRBV7-9 and TRBJ2-7, the complete variable domain reads DTGVSQNPRHKITKRGQNVTFRCDPISEHNRLYWYRQTLGQGPEFLTYFQNEAQLEKSRLLSDRFSAERPKGSFSTLEIQRTEQGDSAMYLCASRAAGPWNEQYFGPGTRLTVT.

This clonotype was found many times. The rearrangement uses TRBV6-5 and TRBJ2-1; 9 bases align to TRBD2. The CDR3 sequence is 17 residues long. Germline V gene sequence: CDR1 MNHEY, CDR2 SVGAGI. The ends lost 2 bases at V and 8 bases at J; junction bases unmatched: 13. DNA for the CDR3: TGTGCCAGCAGTTACCGGTTAGCGGGAGATCGTCTCGATGAGCAGTTCTTC. This translates into CASSYRLAGDRLDEQFF.

In this sample, this clonotype turned up many times. The chain joins TRBV3-1 to TRBJ2-3; D may be TRBD2 (6 bases). With 0 bases removed from V and 2 bases from J, the gap between germline ends came to 15 bases. CDR1 and CDR2 (germline): LGHDT, YNNKEL (reference sequence). This CDR3 contains 17 residues. The CDR3 DNA follows: TGTGCCAGCAGCCAAGAGCGTACTAGCCCATACACAGATACGCAGTATTTT. Translation gives CASSQERTSPYTDTQYF.

This rearrangement joins TRBV21-1 to TRBJ1-4. TRBV21-1 represents a pseudogene. The CDR3 sequence is 16 residues long. The CDR3 bases are TGTGCCAGCAGCAATTGGCAGTCACCAACTAATGAAAAACTGTTTTTT. It yields the protein CASSNWQSPTNEKLFF.

This clonotype was observed a handful of times. This chain uses TRBV20-1 with TRBJ2-1, with 11 bases that match TRBD2. The J segment lost 4 bases and the V segment lost 0 bases, leaving 8 bases of the junction unmatched. This CDR3 is built from 17 residues. Per the germline V gene, CDR1 is DFQATT and CDR2 is SNEGSKA (reference sequence). CDR3 amino acids: CSARDLVSGRAYNEQFF. The CDR3 bases are TGCAGTGCTAGAGATCTCGTTAGCGGGAGGGCTTACAATGAGCAGTTCTTC.

The chain recombines TRBV2 with TRBJ2-1; 11 nucleotides match TRBD2. The ends lost 5 bases at V and 6 bases at J; junction bases unmatched: 6. The germline gives CDR1 SNHLY, CDR2 FYNNEI. The CDR3 has 15 amino acids. The chain's CDR3 is CASSPPGLAANEQFF. DNA for the CDR3: TGTGCCAGCAGTCCTCCGGGACTAGCGGCCAATGAGCAGTTCTTC.

The rearrangement joins TRBV12-3 or TRBV12-4 to TRBJ1-1; 7 positions match TRBD1. CDR3 length: 15 amino acids. V shed 6 bases and J 0 bases; nucleotides not matched to a gene: 7. The CDR3 coding sequence is TGTGCCAGCAGGTGGGGACAGATTATGAACACTGAAGCTTTCTTT. It encodes CASRWGQIMNTEAFF.

This clonotype was observed many times. The gene calls are TRBV5-1 and TRBJ2-1; D gene ambiguous. This CDR3 is 12 amino acids long. Per germline, CDR1 SGHRS and CDR2 YFSETQ. V lost 5 bases and J lost 5, with 8 bases in between. DNA of the CDR3: TGCGCCAGCAGTGAAGCCCACAATGAGCAGTTCTTC. Translated: CASSEAHNEQFF.

In its sample, this clonotype was seen a few times. This chain joins TRBV27 and TRBJ1-2; D uncertain. This CDR3 comprises 12 residues. Germline CDR1 is MNHEY and CDR2 is SMNVEV (reference sequence). Trimming cost V 4 bases and J 4 bases, with 7 bases left between them. Written as DNA, the CDR3 is TGTGCCAGCAGTTCGGACGGCTATGGCTACACCTTC. Its translation: CASSSDGYGYTF.

This clonotype came up many times. The rearrangement uses TRBV24-1 and TRBJ2-3, with a tentative D call TRBD1 (6 bases). This CDR3 has 15 amino acids. V was clipped by 4 bases and J by 4 bases, with 14 bases between them. Looked up from germline, CDR1 is KGHDR and CDR2 is SFDVKD. CDR3 DNA: TGTGCCACCAGTGACCAGGACAGCCTCGCAGATACGCAGTATTTT. Its protein product is CATSDQDSLADTQYF.

Many counts were recorded for this clonotype. V and J are TRBV29-1 and TRBJ1-2; 7 bases agree with TRBD1. Per the germline V gene, CDR1 is SQVTM and CDR2 is ANQGSEA. The CDR3 has 11 amino acids. The CDR3 DNA follows: TGCGGAGGGGGCTCTAACTATGGCTACACCTTC. This sequence encodes CGGGSNYGYTF.